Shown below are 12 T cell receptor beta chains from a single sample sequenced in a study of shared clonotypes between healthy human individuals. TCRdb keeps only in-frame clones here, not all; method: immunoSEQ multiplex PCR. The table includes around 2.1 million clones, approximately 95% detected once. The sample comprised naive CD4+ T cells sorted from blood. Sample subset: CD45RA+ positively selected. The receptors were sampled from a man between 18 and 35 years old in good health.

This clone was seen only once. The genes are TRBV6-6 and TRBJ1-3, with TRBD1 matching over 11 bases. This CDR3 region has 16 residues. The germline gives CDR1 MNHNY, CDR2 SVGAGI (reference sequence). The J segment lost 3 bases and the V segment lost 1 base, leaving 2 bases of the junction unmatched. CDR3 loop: CASSYLGQGGGNTIYF. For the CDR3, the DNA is TGTGCCAGCAGTTACTTGGGACAGGGGGGTGGAAACACCATATATTTT.

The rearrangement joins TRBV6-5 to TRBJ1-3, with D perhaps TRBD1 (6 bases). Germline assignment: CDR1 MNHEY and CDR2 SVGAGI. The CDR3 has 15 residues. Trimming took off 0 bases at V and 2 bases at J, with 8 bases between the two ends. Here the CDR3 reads CASSYSDRPGNTIYF. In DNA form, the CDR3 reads TGTGCCAGCAGTTACTCCGACAGGCCTGGAAACACCATATATTTT.

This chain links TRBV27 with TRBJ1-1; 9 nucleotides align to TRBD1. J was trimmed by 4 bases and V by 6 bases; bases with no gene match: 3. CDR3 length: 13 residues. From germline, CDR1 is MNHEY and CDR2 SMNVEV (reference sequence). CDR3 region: CASRWDRATEAFF. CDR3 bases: TGTGCCAGCAGATGGGACAGGGCCACTGAAGCTTTCTTT.

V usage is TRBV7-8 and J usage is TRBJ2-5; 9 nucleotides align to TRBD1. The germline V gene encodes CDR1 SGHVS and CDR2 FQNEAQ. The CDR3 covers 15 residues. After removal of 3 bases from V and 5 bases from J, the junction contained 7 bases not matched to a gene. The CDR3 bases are TGTGCCAGCAGCTTTACAGGGGGCTCCGCGGAGACCCAGTACTTC. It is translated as CASSFTGGSAETQYF. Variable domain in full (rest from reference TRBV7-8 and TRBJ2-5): GAGVSQSPRYKVAKRGQDVALRCDPISGHVSLFWYQQALGQGPEFLTYFQNEAQLDKSGLPSDRFFAERPEGSVSTLKIQRTQQEDSAVYLCASSFTGGSAETQYFGPGTRLLVL.

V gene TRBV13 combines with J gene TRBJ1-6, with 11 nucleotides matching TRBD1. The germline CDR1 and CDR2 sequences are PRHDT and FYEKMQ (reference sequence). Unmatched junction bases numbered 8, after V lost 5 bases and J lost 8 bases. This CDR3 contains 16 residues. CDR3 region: CASSARTGGGYSPLHF. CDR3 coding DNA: TGTGCCAGCAGCGCTCGGACAGGGGGCGGTTATTCACCCCTCCACTTT.

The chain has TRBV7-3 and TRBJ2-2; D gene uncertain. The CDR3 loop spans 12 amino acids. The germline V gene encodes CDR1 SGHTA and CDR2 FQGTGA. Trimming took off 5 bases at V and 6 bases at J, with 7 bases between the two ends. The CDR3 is CASSLNAGELFF. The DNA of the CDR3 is TGTGCCAGCAGCCTAAACGCCGGGGAGCTGTTTTTT.

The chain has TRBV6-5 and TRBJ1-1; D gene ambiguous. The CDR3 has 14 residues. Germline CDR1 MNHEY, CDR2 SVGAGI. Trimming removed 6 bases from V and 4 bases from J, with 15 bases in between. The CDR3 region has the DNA TGTGCCAGCAGACCGACCCTCTCGAGCACTGAAGCTTTCTTT. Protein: CASRPTLSSTEAFF.

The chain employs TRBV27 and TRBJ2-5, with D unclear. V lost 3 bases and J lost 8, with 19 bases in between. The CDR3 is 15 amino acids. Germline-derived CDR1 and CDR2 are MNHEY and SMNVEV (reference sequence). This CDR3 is CASSFRPIVKRTQYF. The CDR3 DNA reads TGTGCCAGCAGTTTCCGTCCGATAGTTAAGAGAACCCAGTACTTC.

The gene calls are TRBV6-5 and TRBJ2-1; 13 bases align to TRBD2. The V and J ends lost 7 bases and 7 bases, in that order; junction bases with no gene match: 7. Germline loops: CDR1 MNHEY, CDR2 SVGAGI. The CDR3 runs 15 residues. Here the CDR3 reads CASKARGLAGNEQFF. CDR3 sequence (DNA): TGTGCCAGCAAAGCGCGGGGACTAGCGGGAAATGAGCAGTTCTTC.

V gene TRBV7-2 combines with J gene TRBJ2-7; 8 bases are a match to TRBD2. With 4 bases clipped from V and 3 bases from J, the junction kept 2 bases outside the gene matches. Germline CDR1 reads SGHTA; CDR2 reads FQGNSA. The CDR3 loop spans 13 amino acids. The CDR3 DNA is TGTGCCAGCAGCTCCGGGACTAGCTACGAGCAGTACTTC. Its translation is CASSSGTSYEQYF.

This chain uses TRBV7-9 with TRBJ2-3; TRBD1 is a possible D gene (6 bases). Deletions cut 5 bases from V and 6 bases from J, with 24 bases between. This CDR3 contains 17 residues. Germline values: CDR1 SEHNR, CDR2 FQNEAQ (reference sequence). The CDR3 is CASSRETGGRVLDTQYF. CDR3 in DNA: TGTGCCAGCAGCCGCGAAACTGGGGGCCGGGTTTTGGATACGCAGTATTTT.

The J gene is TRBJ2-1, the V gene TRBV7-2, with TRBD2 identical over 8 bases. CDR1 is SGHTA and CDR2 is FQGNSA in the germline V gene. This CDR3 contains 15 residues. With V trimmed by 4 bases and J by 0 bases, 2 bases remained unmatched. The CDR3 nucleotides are TGTGCCAGCAGCTCCGGGACTAGCTCCTACAATGAGCAGTTCTTC. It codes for CASSSGTSSYNEQFF.